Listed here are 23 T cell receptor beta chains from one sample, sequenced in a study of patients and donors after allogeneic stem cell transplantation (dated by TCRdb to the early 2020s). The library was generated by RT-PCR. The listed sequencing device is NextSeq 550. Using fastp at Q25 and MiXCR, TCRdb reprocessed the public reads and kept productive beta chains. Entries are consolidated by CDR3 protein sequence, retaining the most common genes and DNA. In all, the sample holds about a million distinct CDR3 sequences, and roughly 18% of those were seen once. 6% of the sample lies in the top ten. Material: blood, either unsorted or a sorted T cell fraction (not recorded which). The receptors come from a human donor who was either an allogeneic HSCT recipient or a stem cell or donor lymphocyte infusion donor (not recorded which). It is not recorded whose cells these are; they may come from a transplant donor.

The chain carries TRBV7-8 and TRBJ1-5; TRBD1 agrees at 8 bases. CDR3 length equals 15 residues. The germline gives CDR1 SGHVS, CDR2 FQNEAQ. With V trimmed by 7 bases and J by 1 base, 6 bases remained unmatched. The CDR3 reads CASTNGQGSNQPQHF. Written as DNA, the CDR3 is TGTGCCAGCACTAACGGACAGGGCAGCAATCAGCCCCAGCATTTT.

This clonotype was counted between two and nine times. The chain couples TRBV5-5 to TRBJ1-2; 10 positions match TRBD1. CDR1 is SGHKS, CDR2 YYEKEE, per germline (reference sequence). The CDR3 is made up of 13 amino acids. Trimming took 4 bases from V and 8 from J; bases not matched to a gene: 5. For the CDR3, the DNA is TGTGCCAGCAGCACAGACAGGGGGCGAGGCTACACCTTC. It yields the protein CASSTDRGRGYTF.

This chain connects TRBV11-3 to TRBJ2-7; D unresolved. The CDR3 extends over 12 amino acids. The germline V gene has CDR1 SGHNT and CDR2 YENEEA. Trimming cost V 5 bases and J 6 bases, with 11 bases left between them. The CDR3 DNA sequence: TGTGCCAGCAGCGGTAACACGGGCGAGCAGTACTTC. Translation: CASSGNTGEQYF.

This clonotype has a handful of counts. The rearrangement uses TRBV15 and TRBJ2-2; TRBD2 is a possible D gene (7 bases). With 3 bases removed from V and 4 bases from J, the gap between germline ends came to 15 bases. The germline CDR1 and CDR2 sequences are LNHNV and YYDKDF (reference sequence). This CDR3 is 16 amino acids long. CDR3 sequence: CATSRGRGATTGELFF. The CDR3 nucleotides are TGTGCCACCAGCAGGGGCCGGGGGGCGACCACCGGGGAGCTGTTTTTT.

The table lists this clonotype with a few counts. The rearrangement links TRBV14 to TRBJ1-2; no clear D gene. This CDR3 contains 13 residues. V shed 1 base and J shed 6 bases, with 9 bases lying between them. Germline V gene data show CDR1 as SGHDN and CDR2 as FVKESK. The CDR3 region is CASSQGSIHGYTF. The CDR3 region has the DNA TGTGCCAGCAGCCAAGGGAGTATCCATGGCTACACCTTC.

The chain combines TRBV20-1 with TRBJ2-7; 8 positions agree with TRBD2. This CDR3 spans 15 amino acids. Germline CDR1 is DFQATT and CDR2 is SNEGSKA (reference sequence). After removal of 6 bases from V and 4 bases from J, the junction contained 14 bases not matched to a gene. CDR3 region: CSASFGRGVGYEQYF. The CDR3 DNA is TGCAGTGCCTCATTCGGGCGGGGGGTAGGATACGAGCAGTACTTC.

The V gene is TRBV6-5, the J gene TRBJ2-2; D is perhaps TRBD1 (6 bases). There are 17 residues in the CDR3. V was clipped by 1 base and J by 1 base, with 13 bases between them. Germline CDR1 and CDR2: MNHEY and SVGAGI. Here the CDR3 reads CASSYWGQTQNTGELFF. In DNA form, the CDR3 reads TGTGCCAGCAGTTACTGGGGGCAAACCCAGAACACCGGGGAGCTGTTTTTT.

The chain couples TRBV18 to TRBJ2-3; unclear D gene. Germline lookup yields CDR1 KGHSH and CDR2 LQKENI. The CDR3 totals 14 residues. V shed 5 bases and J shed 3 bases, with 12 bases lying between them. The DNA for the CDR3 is TGTGCCAGCTCAATAGGTACAACGACAGATACGCAGTATTTT. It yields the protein CASSIGTTTDTQYF.

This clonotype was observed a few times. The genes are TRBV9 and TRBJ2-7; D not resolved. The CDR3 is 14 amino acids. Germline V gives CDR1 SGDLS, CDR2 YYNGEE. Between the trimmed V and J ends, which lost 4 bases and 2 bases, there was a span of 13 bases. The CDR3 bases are TGTGCCAGCAGCTCAAACCTGAGACCCTACGAGCAGTACTTC. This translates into CASSSNLRPYEQYF.

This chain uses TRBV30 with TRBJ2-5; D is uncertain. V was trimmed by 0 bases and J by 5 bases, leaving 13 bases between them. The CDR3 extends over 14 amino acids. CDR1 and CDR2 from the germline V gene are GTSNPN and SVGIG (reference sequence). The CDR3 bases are TGTGCCTGGAGTGTACGGAAGGATTTCGAGACCCAGTACTTC. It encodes CAWSVRKDFETQYF.

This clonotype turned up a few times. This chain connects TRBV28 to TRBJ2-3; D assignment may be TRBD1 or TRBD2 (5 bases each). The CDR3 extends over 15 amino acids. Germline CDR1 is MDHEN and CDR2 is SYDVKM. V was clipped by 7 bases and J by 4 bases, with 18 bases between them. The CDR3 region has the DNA TGTGCCAGCACCCTAGGGTGGGGGTTCCCAGATACGCAGTATTTT. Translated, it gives CASTLGWGFPDTQYF.

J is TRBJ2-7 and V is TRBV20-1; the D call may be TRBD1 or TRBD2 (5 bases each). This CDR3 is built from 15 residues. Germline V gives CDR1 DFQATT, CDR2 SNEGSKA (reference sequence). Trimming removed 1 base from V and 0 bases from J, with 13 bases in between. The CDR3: CSARAGRGSSYEQYF. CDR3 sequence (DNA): TGCAGTGCTAGAGCGGGACGGGGAAGCTCCTACGAGCAGTACTTC.

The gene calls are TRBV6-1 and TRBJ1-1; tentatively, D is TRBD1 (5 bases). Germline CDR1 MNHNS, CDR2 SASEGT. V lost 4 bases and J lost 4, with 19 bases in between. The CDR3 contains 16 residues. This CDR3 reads CASSGGVYGVSTEAFF. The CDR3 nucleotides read TGTGCCAGCAGTGGGGGGGTTTACGGGGTAAGCACTGAAGCTTTCTTT.

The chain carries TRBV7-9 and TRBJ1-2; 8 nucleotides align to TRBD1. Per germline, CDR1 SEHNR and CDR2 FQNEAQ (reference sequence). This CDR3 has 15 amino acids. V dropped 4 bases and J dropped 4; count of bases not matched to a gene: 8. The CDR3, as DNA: TGTGCCAGCAGCTCGGGACAGGTCTTGGTCTATGGCTACACCTTC. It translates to CASSSGQVLVYGYTF. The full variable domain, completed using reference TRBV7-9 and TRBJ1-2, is DTGVSQNPRHKITKRGQNVTFRCDPISEHNRLYWYRQTLGQGPEFLTYFQNEAQLEKSRLLSDRFSAERPKGSFSTLEIQRTEQGDSAMYLCASSSGQVLVYGYTFGSGTRLTVV.

The chain's CDR3 is CASSKRGLADNEQFF. Written as DNA, the CDR3 is TGTGCCAGCAGCAAAAGGGGGCTAGCGGATAATGAGCAGTTCTTC. The chain combines TRBV7-9 with TRBJ2-1; D may be TRBD1 or TRBD2 (7 bases each). CDR1 SEHNR and CDR2 FQNEAQ come from the germline V gene (reference sequence). This CDR3 has 15 amino acids. Between the trimmed V and J ends, which lost 5 bases and 7 bases, there was a span of 18 bases. Looking up the rest from reference TRBV7-9 and TRBJ2-1 gives the full variable domain: DTGVSQNPRHKITKRGQNVTFRCDPISEHNRLYWYRQTLGQGPEFLTYFQNEAQLEKSRLLSDRFSAERPKGSFSTLEIQRTEQGDSAMYLCASSKRGLADNEQFFGPGTRLTVL.

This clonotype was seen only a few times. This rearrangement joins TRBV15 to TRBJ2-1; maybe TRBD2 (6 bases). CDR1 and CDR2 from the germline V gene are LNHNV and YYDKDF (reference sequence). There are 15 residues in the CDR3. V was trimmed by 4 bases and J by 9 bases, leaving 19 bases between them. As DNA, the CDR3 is TGTGCCACCAGCAATTGGAGGGATGAGGGTGGTGAGCAGTTCTTC. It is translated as CATSNWRDEGGEQFF.

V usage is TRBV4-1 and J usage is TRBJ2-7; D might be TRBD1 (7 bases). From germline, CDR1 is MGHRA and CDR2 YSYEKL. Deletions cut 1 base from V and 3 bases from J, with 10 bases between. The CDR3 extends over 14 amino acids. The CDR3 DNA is TGCGCCAGCAGCCAAGTTCAGGGGGGCTACGAGCAGTACTTC. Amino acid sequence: CASSQVQGGYEQYF.

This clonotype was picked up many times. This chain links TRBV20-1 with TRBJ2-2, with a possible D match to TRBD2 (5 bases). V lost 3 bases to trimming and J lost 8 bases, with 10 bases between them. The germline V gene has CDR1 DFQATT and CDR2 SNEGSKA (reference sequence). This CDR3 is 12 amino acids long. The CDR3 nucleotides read TGCAGTGCTAGGAGGGCATGGGGGGAGCTGTTTTTT. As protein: CSARRAWGELFF.

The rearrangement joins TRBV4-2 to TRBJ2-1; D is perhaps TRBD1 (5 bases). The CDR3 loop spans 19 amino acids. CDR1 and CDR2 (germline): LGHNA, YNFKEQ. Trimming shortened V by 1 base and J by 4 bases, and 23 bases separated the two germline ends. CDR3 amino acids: CASSQGGAGITTKYNEQFF. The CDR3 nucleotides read TGTGCCAGCAGCCAAGGGGGCGCAGGGATAACTACGAAATACAATGAGCAGTTCTTC.

CDR3 DNA sequence: TGTGCCAGCAGTACCGGGACAGGGTGGAACACCATATATTTT. Encoded protein: CASSTGTGWNTIYF. V is TRBV12-3 or TRBV12-4 and J is TRBJ1-3; 9 nucleotides agree with TRBD1. Losses at the gene ends were 5 bases for V and 7 bases for J; bases not matched to a gene: 6. The length of the CDR3 is 14 residues.

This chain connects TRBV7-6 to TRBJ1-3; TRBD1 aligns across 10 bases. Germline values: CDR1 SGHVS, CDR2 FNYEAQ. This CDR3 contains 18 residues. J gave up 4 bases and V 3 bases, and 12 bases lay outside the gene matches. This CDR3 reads CASSFPIPDRGLGNTIYF. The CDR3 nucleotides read TGTGCCAGCAGCTTTCCCATCCCCGACAGGGGGCTGGGAAACACCATATATTTT. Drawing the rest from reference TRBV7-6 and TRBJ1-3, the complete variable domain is GAGVSQSPRYKVTKRGQDVALRCDPISGHVSLYWYRQALGQGPEFLTYFNYEAQQDKSGLPNDRFSAERPEGSISTLTIQRTEQRDSAMYRCASSFPIPDRGLGNTIYFGEGSWLTVV.

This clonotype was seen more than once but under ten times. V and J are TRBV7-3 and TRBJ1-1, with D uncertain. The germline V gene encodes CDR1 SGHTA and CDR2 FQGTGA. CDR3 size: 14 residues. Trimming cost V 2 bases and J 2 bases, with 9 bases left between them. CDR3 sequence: CASSLLPSNTEAFF. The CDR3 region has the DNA TGTGCCAGCAGCTTATTACCCTCAAACACTGAAGCTTTCTTT. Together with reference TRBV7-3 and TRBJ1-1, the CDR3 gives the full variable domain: GAGVSQTPSNKVTEKGKYVELRCDPISGHTALYWYRQSLGQGPEFLIYFQGTGAADDSGLPNDRFFAVRPEGSVSTLKIQRTERGDSAVYLCASSLLPSNTEAFFGQGTRLTVV.

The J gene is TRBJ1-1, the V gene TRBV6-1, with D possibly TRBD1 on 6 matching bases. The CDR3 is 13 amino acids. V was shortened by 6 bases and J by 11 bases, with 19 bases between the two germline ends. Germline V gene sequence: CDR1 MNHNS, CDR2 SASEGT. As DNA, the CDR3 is TGTGCCAGCAGGGGGGGCTCCATCGTTGAGGCTTTCTTT. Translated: CASRGGSIVEAFF.